These T cell receptor beta chains were read from a single sample in a study of T cells in Graves' hyperthyroidism and ophthalmopathy. Via MiXCR, TCRdb re-called the multiplex PCR reads, giving one row per CDR3 protein. The table records hundreds of thousands of distinct CDR3 sequences, over 35% of them present only once. The sequenced sample consisted of blood. The receptor set was obtained from a man between 18 and 35 years old with Graves' hyperthyroidism. CDR3s include the opening cysteine and the closing phenylalanine or tryptophan. D genes are given only for firm matches. The size entry is marked missing in some rows and otherwise reads once, few, many or a size class.

v_call	clone_size	j_call	d_call	cdr3_nt	cdr3_aa
TRBV10-1	.	TRBJ1-6	.	TGCGCCAGCAGCCCCGTAGACGGGGATTCACCCCTCCACTTT	CASSPVDGDSPLHF
TRBV25-1	once	TRBJ1-1	.	TGTGCCAGCAGCCAAGATAAAGGGCAGACCCTCATGAACACTGAAGCTTTCTTT	CASSQDKGQTLMNTEAFF
TRBV7-9	.	TRBJ2-7	TRBD1	TGTGCCAGCAGCGAACAGGGGGACTCCTACGAGCAGTACTTC	CASSEQGDSYEQYF
TRBV6-5	few	TRBJ1-5	.	TGTGCCAGCAGTTCCGTACAGGGTCATCAGCCCCAGCATTTT	CASSSVQGHQPQHF
TRBV29-1	many	TRBJ1-2	.	TGCAGCGTTTCGGGAGAAGCTAACTATGGCTACACCTTC	CSVSGEANYGYTF
TRBV6-5	many	TRBJ1-5	TRBD1	TGTGCCAGCGGACAGGGTGACAATCAGCCCCAGCATTTT	CASGQGDNQPQHF
TRBV6-5	few	TRBJ1-4	.	TGTGCCAGCAGTTATTGGGCGGATGAAAAACTGTTTTTT	CASSYWADEKLFF
TRBV7-8	.	TRBJ1-4	.	TGTGCCAGCAGCCAAGTTAGCGGGGGTGAAAAACTGTTTTTT	CASSQVSGGEKLFF
TRBV2	few	TRBJ2-5	TRBD2	TGTGCCAGCAGTGGGGGACTAGCGGGAAGAGGGTGGGAGACCCAGTACTTC	CASSGGLAGRGWETQYF
TRBV4-3	few	TRBJ1-5	.	TGCGCCAGCAGCCAAGAACAGAATCAGCCCCAGCATTTT	CASSQEQNQPQHF
TRBV14	.	TRBJ1-2	TRBD1	TGTGCCAGCAGCCAAACCGGGACAGGGTTTGGCTACACCTTC	CASSQTGTGFGYTF
TRBV29-1	many	TRBJ1-1	.	TGCAGCGCCGTGAGGGGGGGTATGAACACTGAAGCTTTCTTT	CSAVRGGMNTEAFF
TRBV2	.	TRBJ2-7	TRBD2	TGTGCCAGCAGCCAAGAAGTAGCGGGCGGTCCTTACGAGCAGTACTTC	CASSQEVAGGPYEQYF
TRBV2	many	TRBJ1-4	.	TGTGCCAGCAGTCCCATTACAAATACTAATGAAAAACTGTTTTTT	CASSPITNTNEKLFF
TRBV2	.	TRBJ2-5	.	TGTGCCAGCAGCCCGGGACTCAACGGGGAGACCCAGTACTTC	CASSPGLNGETQYF
TRBV7-9	.	TRBJ1-6	TRBD1	TGTGCCAGCAGCTTAGTCTACGGGACAGAGGGATCGCCCCTCCACTTT	CASSLVYGTEGSPLHF
TRBV10-3	.	TRBJ2-7	.	TGTGCCAGCAGTAACCCCGGGACCGCCTACGAGCAGTACTTC	CASSNPGTAYEQYF
TRBV7-2	many	TRBJ1-4	TRBD1	TGTGCCAGCAGCTTGGGACAGCCGTACTTGAATGAAAAACTGTTTTTT	CASSLGQPYLNEKLFF
TRBV4-1	.	TRBJ1-2	.	TGCGCCAGCAGCCCCCCTTTTGGCGGCCACGCTAACTATGGCTACACCTTC	CASSPPFGGHANYGYTF
TRBV12-3/TRBV12-4	.	TRBJ1-6	.	TGTGCCAGCAGTTGGGTAAAGGGGACAAGTAATTCACCCCTCCACTTT	CASSWVKGTSNSPLHF
TRBV6-5	.	TRBJ1-3	.	TGTGCCAGCAGTGACGGTGCGTCTGGAAACACCATATATTTT	CASSDGASGNTIYF
TRBV20-1	many	TRBJ2-7	.	TGCAGTGCGGAGGCAGTCGCCTACGAGCAGTACTTC	CSAEAVAYEQYF